The present entry profiles one T cell receptor beta chain with its context. This clonotype was detected only a few times. This receptor's antigen is unknown. No qualities accompany the bases; no much larger clone lies one base away. The listed sequencing device is Illumina HiSeq 2500. TCR beta libraries were prepared by quantitative 5'-RACE with molecular barcodes. Regarding the original processing steps: Disease-linked TCR variants were identified with a new computational method built on a probabilistic model of VDJ rearrangement. TCRdb applied fastp at Q25 and MiXCR to the public reads, then kept only in-frame beta chains. Each CDR3 protein appears once, grouped with its most common genes and DNA. The V and J calls and clone size are TCRdb's, not the authors'. Across this sample there are hundreds of thousands of distinct CDR3 sequences, with roughly 17% seen only once. The top ten clones comprise approximately 1% of the sample.

The data derive from a study of CD8 T cells in ankylosing spondylitis (TCRdb year 2017). Study-wide context: To find TCR variants linked to disease, the study profiled T cell receptor beta repertoires in ankylosing spondylitis patients and healthy donors. In total, the full study cohort was made up of some 100 healthy donors and 25 to 30 ankylosing spondylitis patients. Samples of peripheral blood were taken, and for ankylosing spondylitis patients, synovial fluid was collected as well.

What the research found in general, with its limitations: The disease-linked clones had a CD8+ phenotype and were found at relatively low frequencies in peripheral blood. A TCR beta motif made up of several highly homologous amino acid variants appeared to be characteristic of blood from ankylosing spondylitis patients. Some TCR beta motif variants had previously been reported in synovial fluid and blood of reactive arthritis patients, which suggested common disease-initiation mechanisms. According to the report, matched synovial fluid samples from ankylosing spondylitis patients were significantly enriched for the disease-linked clones.

Sequenced sample: blood, either unsorted or a sorted T cell fraction (not recorded which). The sequence was collected from a male donor with ankylosing spondylitis.

The nucleotide sequence is given as TGTGCCAGCAGCCAAGATCCCCGCCAGGGGGCGATAGGCGGGGAGCTGTTTTTT. Its protein is CASSQDPRQGAIGGELFF. The rearranged chain carries TRBV4-2 and TRBJ2-2; a stretch of 8 junction bases matches TRBD1. From the cysteine through the phenylalanine, the CDR3 covers 18 amino acids. CDR3 DNA is the only sequence kept; it has 54 bases, read in frame from the first base. Trimming accounts for 0 bases at V and 7 bases at J, while the number of junction bases matched to no gene is 13. Based on the germline V gene, the CDR1 and CDR2 sequences are LGHNA and YNFKEQ.